This entry lists 29 T cell receptor beta chains sequenced from one sample in a study of T cells after yellow fever vaccination. TCRdb recomputed calls from the 5' RACE reads with MiXCR, one row per CDR3 protein. Here the sample spans some 600,000 distinct CDR3 sequences, less than 20% being singletons. The specimen comprised PBMCs, sampled 5 to 6 days after the first yellow fever vaccination. The receptors were sampled from a man aged 18 to 29 who received the YFV17D yellow fever vaccine.

The CDR3, as DNA: TGTGCCAGCGACAGGGGGAAGGGAAGCAATCAGCCCCAGCATTTT. This translates into CASDRGKGSNQPQHF. The chain recombines TRBV2 with TRBJ1-5; 9 nucleotides match TRBD1. The CDR3 is 15 amino acids. Germline CDR1 reads SNHLY; CDR2 reads FYNNEI. V was clipped by 8 bases and J by 1 base; unmatched bases: 6.

In this sample, this clonotype turned up a few times. This chain joins TRBV20-1 and TRBJ2-4, with 11 bases lining up with TRBD2. V was pared by 0 bases and J by 8 bases, with 3 bases of the junction left unmatched. The CDR3 covers 14 residues. From germline, CDR1 is DFQATT and CDR2 SNEGSKA (reference sequence). As DNA, the CDR3 is TGCAGTGCTAGAGATCTAGCGGGGGGTCACATTCAGTACTTC. Translated: CSARDLAGGHIQYF.

This clonotype was detected many times. This sequence joins TRBV28 and TRBJ1-1; 9 positions match TRBD1. The CDR3 contains 12 residues. V lost 5 bases to trimming and J lost 12 bases; unmatched junction nucleotides: 7. From germline, CDR1 is MDHEN and CDR2 SYDVKM. The CDR3 bases are TGTGCCAGCAGTGGACCCGGGACAGGGTCTTTCTTT. It specifies CASSGPGTGSFF.

V and J are TRBV29-1 and TRBJ1-5; 7 bases agree with TRBD1. This CDR3 spans 12 amino acids. Trimming took 7 bases from V and 4 from J; bases not matched to a gene: 4. The germline CDR1 and CDR2 sequences are SQVTM and ANQGSEA. The DNA for the CDR3 is TGCAGCGGAGGGGACAGTAATCAGCCCCAGCATTTT. Translation gives CSGGDSNQPQHF.

This clonotype was seen a handful of times. The chain has TRBV13 and TRBJ2-7; no clear D. Germline CDR1 PRHDT, CDR2 FYEKMQ (reference sequence). The ends were cut back, 4 bases at V and 7 bases at J, with 11 bases in the middle. This CDR3 has 12 amino acids. CDR3 sequence reads: CASSWAAREQYF. The CDR3 DNA reads TGTGCCAGCAGCTGGGCCGCGCGAGAGCAGTACTTC. Complete variable domain (other parts from reference TRBV13 and TRBJ2-7): AAGVIQSPRHLIKEKRETATLKCYPIPRHDTVYWYQQGPGQDPQFLISFYEKMQSDKGSIPDRFSAQQFSDYHSELNMSSLELGDSALYFCASSWAAREQYFGPGTRLTVT.

The J gene is TRBJ2-7, the V gene TRBV19; D perhaps matches TRBD1 (6 bases). CDR1 and CDR2 from the germline V gene are LNHDA and SQIVND (reference sequence). The V gene lost 0 bases and the J gene lost 3 bases, with 6 bases spanning the gap. There are 13 residues in the CDR3. CDR3 region: CASSIDRGYEQYF. The DNA of the CDR3 is TGTGCCAGTAGTATAGACAGGGGCTACGAGCAGTACTTC.

The V call is TRBV7-2, the J call TRBJ1-4; a weak D match, TRBD1 (5 bases). The V end was cut by 4 bases, the J end by 8 bases, with 17 bases between. The CDR3 runs to 15 residues. Germline V gives CDR1 SGHTA, CDR2 FQGNSA. CDR3 DNA: TGTGCCAGCAGCTCCGCGGGGGGAGGTGGAGAAAAACTGTTTTTT. This gives the protein CASSSAGGGGEKLFF.

The table lists this clonotype with a few counts. V is TRBV20-1 and J is TRBJ2-3, with D possibly matching TRBD2 (6 bases). Per germline, CDR1 DFQATT and CDR2 SNEGSKA (reference sequence). V was trimmed by 6 bases and J by 4 bases, leaving 20 bases between them. This CDR3 contains 15 residues. The CDR3 nucleotides are TGCAGTGCATCCTCCCACGGGGGTCCCGCAGATACGCAGTATTTT. Translation gives CSASSHGGPADTQYF.

The chain uses TRBV6-6 and TRBJ1-4; 7 bases line up with TRBD1. In germline, CDR1 is MNHNY, CDR2 SVGAGI (reference sequence). After removal of 8 bases from V and 7 bases from J, the junction contained 7 bases not matched to a gene. This CDR3 region has 13 residues. Written as DNA, the CDR3 is TGTGCCAGCGTTAACAGGGGTGGTGAAAAACTGTTTTTT. It yields the protein CASVNRGGEKLFF.

In its sample, this clonotype was seen many times. V and J are TRBV11-2 and TRBJ2-3; a weak D match, TRBD2 (5 bases). The CDR3 is 14 residues long. Germline V CDR1 and CDR2: SGHAT, FQNNGV. The V and J ends lost 3 bases and 2 bases respectively, with 9 bases between them. The CDR3 spells CASSLSGVTDTQYF. In DNA form, the CDR3 reads TGTGCCAGCAGCTTGTCCGGGGTCACAGATACGCAGTATTTT. Looking up the rest from reference TRBV11-2 and TRBJ2-3 gives the full variable domain: EAGVAQSPRYKIIEKRQSVAFWCNPISGHATLYWYQQILGQGPKLLIQFQNNGVVDDSQLPKDRFSAERLKGVDSTLKIQPAKLEDSAVYLCASSLSGVTDTQYFGPGTRLTVL.

This chain joins TRBV7-2 and TRBJ2-5; 10 bases line up with TRBD2. CDR1 is SGHTA, CDR2 FQGNSA, per germline. The CDR3 has 13 residues. Trimming cost V 3 bases and J 9 bases; bases outside gene matches: 4. The CDR3 loop is CASSFERGGPQYF. The CDR3 nucleotides read TGTGCCAGCAGCTTTGAGCGGGGGGGTCCCCAGTACTTC.

This chain links TRBV6-5 with TRBJ2-7; D possibly matches TRBD1 or TRBD2 (6 bases each). Germline V CDR1 and CDR2: MNHEY, SVGAGI. This CDR3 region has 14 residues. V was clipped by 0 bases and J by 4 bases, with 10 bases between them. As DNA, the CDR3 is TGTGCCAGCAGTTACTCAGAAGGGGGGTACGAGCAGTACTTC. Amino acids: CASSYSEGGYEQYF.

This clonotype has just a few counts. The V and J genes are TRBV4-2 and TRBJ2-4; possibly TRBD1 for D (6 bases). Germline loops: CDR1 LGHNA, CDR2 YNFKEQ. The CDR3 contains 16 residues. Between the trimmed V and J ends, which lost 2 bases and 2 bases, there was a span of 13 bases. For the CDR3, the DNA is TGTGCCAGCAGCCAAACGGGGACAAGATCCAAAAACATTCAGTACTTC. Amino acid sequence: CASSQTGTRSKNIQYF.

The genes are TRBV7-6 and TRBJ1-1, with D hard to call. In germline, CDR1 is SGHVS, CDR2 FNYEAQ. This CDR3 has 14 residues. The V end lost 2 bases, the J end lost 10 bases, and 17 bases lay between the germline ends. In DNA form, the CDR3 reads TGTGCCAGCAGCTTAATGGCCACGTTCGGGAGAGCTTTCTTT. Protein: CASSLMATFGRAFF.

The V call is TRBV7-2, the J call TRBJ1-5; D not resolved. CDR1 and CDR2 (germline): SGHTA, FQGNSA. Trimming pared 1 base from V and 2 bases from J, leaving 12 bases between. The CDR3 spans 16 residues. In DNA form, the CDR3 reads TGTGCCAGCAGCTTAGGGTCCGGGCTCGGCAATCAGCCCCAGCATTTT. It yields the protein CASSLGSGLGNQPQHF.

This clonotype was found many times. The V call is TRBV5-5, the J call TRBJ2-1; D gene unclear. The CDR3 length is 12 residues. V dropped 2 bases and J dropped 2 bases, with 2 bases sitting between them. Germline V gene data show CDR1 as SGHKS and CDR2 as YYEKEE (reference sequence). The CDR3 DNA reads TGTGCCAGCAGCTTACCCTACAATGAGCAGTTCTTC. Amino acids: CASSLPYNEQFF.

This clonotype was detected a few times. CDR3 loop: CASSKGDRQNTEAFF. As DNA, the CDR3 is TGTGCCAGCAGTAAAGGGGACAGACAGAACACTGAAGCTTTCTTT. The V gene is TRBV27, the J gene TRBJ1-1; 7 bases line up with TRBD1. This CDR3 has 15 amino acids. Germline lookup yields CDR1 MNHEY and CDR2 SMNVEV (reference sequence). J gave up 1 base and V 5 bases, and 7 bases lay outside the gene matches.

V usage is TRBV2 and J usage is TRBJ2-2; TRBD1 aligns across 8 bases. Per germline, CDR1 SNHLY and CDR2 FYNNEI. CDR3 size: 14 residues. V shed 6 bases and J 7 bases; nucleotides not matched to a gene: 7. As DNA, the CDR3 is TGTGCCAGCAGGGGACAGGCGGGAAACGGGGAGCTGTTTTTT. It encodes CASRGQAGNGELFF.

In its sample, this clonotype was seen a few times. This rearrangement joins TRBV7-2 to TRBJ1-2; D call uncertain. CDR1 is SGHTA, CDR2 FQGNSA, per germline. The CDR3 runs 13 residues. V lost 5 bases, J lost 4 bases, and 11 bases lay in between. The CDR3 spells CASSPPTSYGYTF. Written as DNA, the CDR3 is TGTGCCAGCAGCCCCCCGACCTCCTATGGCTACACCTTC.

This sequence joins TRBV24-1 and TRBJ1-5; no clear D. CDR1 and CDR2 from the germline V gene are KGHDR and SFDVKD. V was clipped by 2 bases and J by 1 base, with 2 bases between them. This CDR3 has 13 amino acids. The CDR3 sequence: CATSDYSNQPQHF. CDR3 nucleotide sequence: TGTGCCACCAGTGATTACAGCAATCAGCCCCAGCATTTT.

CDR3 bases: TGTGCCAGCAGTTCGACAGCGCAGGAGCTGTTTTTT. It translates to CASSSTAQELFF. V and J are TRBV6-5 and TRBJ2-2; TRBD1 might be the D (5 bases). Trimming took off 4 bases at V and 10 bases at J, with 10 bases between the two ends. Germline CDR1 is MNHEY and CDR2 is SVGAGI. The CDR3 has 12 amino acids.

The rearrangement joins TRBV5-1 to TRBJ2-5; D not certain. This CDR3 spans 14 amino acids. The V end was cut by 2 bases, the J end by 6 bases, with 14 bases between. The germline V gene encodes CDR1 SGHRS and CDR2 YFSETQ. CDR3 sequence reads: CASSLGTGAQTQYF. The CDR3 nucleotides read TGCGCCAGCAGCTTAGGAACGGGTGCTCAGACCCAGTACTTC.

This chain uses TRBV12-3 or TRBV12-4 with TRBJ2-1; D unclear. The CDR3 totals 11 residues. V lost 6 bases, J lost 6 bases, and 6 bases lay in between. The CDR3 region has the DNA TGTGCCAGCAGCTACCTCAATGAGCAGTTCTTC. It encodes CASSYLNEQFF.

This clonotype was observed a few times. V is TRBV5-1 and J is TRBJ1-4, with D perhaps matching TRBD1 (6 bases). Per the germline V gene, CDR1 is SGHRS and CDR2 is YFSETQ. Trimming cost V 0 bases and J 10 bases, with 16 bases left between them. CDR3 length: 15 residues. The CDR3 sequence is CASSLVIAQGGKLFF. The CDR3 DNA sequence: TGCGCCAGCAGCTTGGTGATCGCCCAAGGGGGAAAACTGTTTTTT.

The rearrangement uses TRBV20-1 and TRBJ2-7; 8 nucleotides line up with TRBD1. Trimming removed 6 bases from V and 2 bases from J; junction bases left unmatched: 6. This CDR3 has 13 residues. The germline CDR1 and CDR2 sequences are DFQATT and SNEGSKA (reference sequence). CDR3 DNA: TGCAGTGCAAGGGACAGGACCACCTACGAGCAGTACTTC. As protein: CSARDRTTYEQYF.

This clonotype appeared a few times. The chain couples TRBV6-2 or TRBV6-3 to TRBJ2-7; TRBD1 matches at 10 bases. J lost 2 bases, V lost 6 bases, and 7 bases had no gene match. Germline V gene sequence: CDR1 MNHEY, CDR2 SVGEGT. The CDR3 runs to 15 residues. For the CDR3, the DNA is TGTGCCAGCAGCCCCCTGGGACAGGGGACCTACGAGCAGTACTTC. Residues: CASSPLGQGTYEQYF.

This chain connects TRBV5-1 to TRBJ2-7; a weak D match, TRBD2 (5 bases). The CDR3 covers 12 residues. Germline lookup yields CDR1 SGHRS and CDR2 YFSETQ. The V end was cut by 7 bases, the J end by 1 base, with 9 bases between. The CDR3 sequence: CASGRGSYEQYF. In nucleotides, the CDR3 is TGCGCCAGCGGCCGGGGTTCCTACGAGCAGTACTTC.

The gene calls are TRBV5-1 and TRBJ1-1, with 8 bases that match TRBD1. Germline-derived CDR1 and CDR2 are SGHRS and YFSETQ. V shed 4 bases and J 4 bases; nucleotides not matched to a gene: 6. The CDR3 covers 14 residues. CDR3 bases: TGCGCCAGCAGCACACAGGGGGGGTCCACTGAAGCTTTCTTT. It is translated as CASSTQGGSTEAFF.

The chain uses TRBV20-1 and TRBJ2-4, with a weak D call TRBD2 (5 bases). V lost 0 bases and J lost 1, with 10 bases in between. The CDR3 covers 15 residues. Germline CDR1 reads DFQATT; CDR2 reads SNEGSKA (reference sequence). The CDR3 reads CSARDAGRAKNIQYF. The CDR3 nucleotides read TGCAGTGCTAGAGATGCGGGTAGGGCCAAAAACATTCAGTACTTC.